This T cell receptor beta chain was identified in a study of T cell repertoires in cytomegalovirus infection. One entry per CDR3 protein, called by TCRdb with MiXCR from the reads. The table lists 900,000 to 950,000 distinct CDR3 sequences, about a third of them singletons, with over 11% in the top ten. On this clonotype: The antigen remains unidentified.

CDR1 and CDR2 (germline): SGHAT, FQNNGV. V was clipped by 1 base and J by 8 bases, with 14 bases between them. This CDR3 is 14 amino acids long. The receptor was derived from a human donor in good health (CMV status not recorded). Some clones in this sample may be carry-over from other donors' samples. This rearrangement joins TRBV11-2 to TRBJ1-1, with D possibly being TRBD1 (5 bases). The sample was cultured CD8+ T cells from PBMCs, taken from culture after CMV antigen stimulation. CDR3 coding DNA: TGTGCCAGCAGCTTAGGTTTAAGGGGCGTAGAAGCTTTCTTT. It specifies CASSLGLRGVEAFF.